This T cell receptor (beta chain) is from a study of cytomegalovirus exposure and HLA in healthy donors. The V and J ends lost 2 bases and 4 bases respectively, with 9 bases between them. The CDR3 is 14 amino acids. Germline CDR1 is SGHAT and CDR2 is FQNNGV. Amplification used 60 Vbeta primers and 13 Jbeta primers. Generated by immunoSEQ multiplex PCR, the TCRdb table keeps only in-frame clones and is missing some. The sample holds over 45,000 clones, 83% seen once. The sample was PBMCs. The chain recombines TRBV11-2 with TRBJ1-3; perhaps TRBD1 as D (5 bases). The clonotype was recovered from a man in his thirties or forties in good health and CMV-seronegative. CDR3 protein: CASSLRQPGNTIYF. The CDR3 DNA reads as TGTGCCAGCAGCTTAAGACAGCCGGGAAACACCATATATTTT.